These 7 T cell receptor beta chains were sequenced from one sample in a study of T cell repertoires in cytomegalovirus infection. These receptors' antigens are unknown. TCRdb passed the reads through MiXCR, listing each CDR3 protein once. The sample gives approximately 74,000 distinct CDR3 sequences, approximately 42% of which show up once; 90% to 95% is in the top ten. The sequences come from CD8+ T cells from cultured PBMCs, collected from culture after CMV antigen stimulation. Receptors originate from a human donor in good health (CMV status not recorded). Some clones in this sample may be carry-over from other donors' samples.

J is TRBJ2-5 and V is TRBV7-2; D gene unclear. CDR3 size: 15 residues. Deletions cut 2 bases from V and 5 bases from J, with 15 bases between. The germline V gene has CDR1 SGHTA and CDR2 FQGNSA. The CDR3: CASSLYDGVLETQYF. In nucleotides, the CDR3 is TGTGCCAGCAGCTTATACGATGGGGTATTGGAGACCCAGTACTTC. The whole variable domain, remainder taken from reference TRBV7-2 and TRBJ2-5, is GAGVSQSPSNKVTEKGKDVELRCDPISGHTALYWYRQSLGQGLEFLIYFQGNSAPDKSGLPSDRFSAERTGGSVSTLTIQRTQQEDSAVYLCASSLYDGVLETQYFGPGTRLLVL.

The V and J genes are TRBV5-4 and TRBJ1-4; D might be TRBD1 (6 bases). This CDR3 comprises 14 residues. V was trimmed by 2 bases and J by 5 bases, leaving 10 bases between them. The germline V gene has CDR1 SGHNT and CDR2 YYREEE (reference sequence). The CDR3 spells CASSFRGGNEKLFF. The CDR3 DNA sequence: TGTGCCAGCAGCTTTAGAGGGGGAAATGAAAAACTGTTTTTT. Looking up the rest from reference TRBV5-4 and TRBJ1-4 gives the full variable domain: ETGVTQSPTHLIKTRGQQVTLRCSSQSGHNTVSWYQQALGQGPQFIFQYYREEENGRGNFPPRFSGLQFPNYSSELNVNALELDDSALYLCASSFRGGNEKLFFGSGTQLSVL.

This chain links TRBV19 with TRBJ1-1; D is unresolved. With 3 bases removed from V and 1 base from J, the gap between germline ends came to 9 bases. CDR3 length: 14 amino acids. Germline V gene data show CDR1 as LNHDA and CDR2 as SQIVND (reference sequence). The CDR3 sequence: CASSIMFGNTEAFF. The CDR3 DNA sequence: TGTGCCAGTAGTATTATGTTTGGGAACACTGAAGCTTTCTTT. The variable domain in full, with the rest retrieved from reference TRBV19 and TRBJ1-1, is DGGITQSPKYLFRKEGQNVTLSCEQNLNHDAMYWYRQDPGQGLRLIYYSQIVNDFQKGDIAEGYSVSREKKESFPLTVTSAQKNPTAFYLCASSIMFGNTEAFFGQGTRLTVV.

There are a few counts of this clonotype. The rearrangement joins TRBV4-1 to TRBJ1-1; TRBD1 matches 7 bases. This CDR3 comprises 15 residues. The germline CDR1 and CDR2 sequences are MGHRA and YSYEKL. V was clipped by 4 bases and J by 0 bases; unmatched bases: 5. CDR3 loop: CASSLLGQLNTEAFF. In nucleotides, the CDR3 is TGCGCCAGCAGCCTCTTGGGACAGTTGAACACTGAAGCTTTCTTT.

The V and J genes are TRBV3-1 and TRBJ1-4; 10 nucleotides align to TRBD1. J gave up 7 bases and V 4 bases, and 6 bases lay outside the gene matches. The V gene's germline CDR1 is LGHDT and CDR2 YNNKEL (reference sequence). This CDR3 comprises 15 residues. The CDR3 region has the DNA TGTGCCAGCAGCCTCATGACAGGGGGCGTTGAAAAACTGTTTTTT. It is translated as CASSLMTGGVEKLFF.

This chain uses TRBV6-5 with TRBJ1-1; no clear D gene. The CDR3 extends over 13 amino acids. Per germline, CDR1 MNHEY and CDR2 SVGAGI. Trimming removed 7 bases at V and 1 base at J, with 10 bases between. CDR3 region: CASTSAENTEAFF. The CDR3 DNA follows: TGTGCCAGCACCTCCGCAGAGAACACTGAAGCTTTCTTT.

This chain connects TRBV7-9 to TRBJ2-1, with a tentative D call TRBD2 (5 bases). V was pared by 6 bases and J by 9 bases, with 9 bases between. Germline V gives CDR1 SEHNR, CDR2 FQNEAQ (reference sequence). CDR3 length: 11 amino acids. The CDR3 bases are TGTGCCAGCAGTACTAGTGGTGAGCAGTTCTTC. Protein product: CASSTSGEQFF.